This T cell receptor beta chain appears in the sequencing data of a study of blood T cells in healthy people across ages. Study-level points and caveats: Correlation between TCR beta diversity and naive T cell percentage was strong. Any changes in expanded clonotypes were possibly confounded, as donor CMV status remained unknown.

As regards this clonotype: The antigen is unknown.

At least 6.5 million PBMCs were isolated per sample. Extraction yielded at least 5 micrograms of total RNA per sample. It was with a sample-barcoded 5' primer and a J-beta primer mix that a second PCR of about 7 to 12 cycles was run. Each CDR3 protein gets one entry after TCRdb re-called the 5' RACE reads with MiXCR. The sample contains roughly 1,800,000 distinct CDR3 sequences, roughly 50% of which appear only once. CDR3 length: 16 residues. The germline gives CDR1 SGDLS, CDR2 YYNGEE. The chain couples TRBV9 to TRBJ2-5, with TRBD2 matching over 12 bases. The end of the DNA is better explained by TRBJ2-7, so the J call may be wrong. The clonotype comes from a middle-aged woman in good health. The sequencing sample was made of blood. The DNA for the CDR3 is TGTGCCAGCAGCGTAGCTGGGACTAGCGGGCCCTACGAGCAGTACTTC. It codes for CASSVAGTSGPYEQYF.